The 8 T cell receptor beta chains below were found in one sample sequenced in a study of T cells in Graves' hyperthyroidism and ophthalmopathy (dated by TCRdb to between 2018 and 2021). The method was multiplex PCR. Instrument used: Illumina HiSeq 2000. The TCR beta CDR3 regions were amplified from the RNA transcripts. A first-round RT-PCR of the TCR CDR3 used the HTBI primer set with the Qiagen OneStep RT-PCR kit. TCRdb handled the public reads itself, with Q25 trimming in fastp and clone calling in MiXCR, and kept productive beta chains. Identical CDR3 protein sequences are pooled into one entry, listed with their most common genes and DNA. Across this sample there are some 550,000 distinct CDR3 sequences, with more than 15% seen only once. The ten largest clonotypes hold roughly 3% of the sample. The sample was blood. Every receptor here comes from a woman aged 40 to 50 with Graves' ophthalmopathy.

This clonotype was detected many times. This chain uses TRBV6-1 with TRBJ1-1, with D tentatively TRBD1 (5 bases). CDR1 is MNHNS, CDR2 SASEGT, per germline. The CDR3 runs to 15 residues. Trimming removed 5 bases from V and 1 base from J, with 14 bases in between. The DNA of the CDR3 is TGTGCCAGCAGTTACGGGACCACAGAGAACACTGAAGCTTTCTTT. Translating it yields CASSYGTTENTEAFF.

Ten or more counts support this clonotype. This chain connects TRBV5-1 to TRBJ1-2; TRBD1 aligns across 11 bases. The V segment lost 4 bases and the J segment 10 bases; nucleotides outside the gene matches: 12. Germline V gene data show CDR1 as SGHRS and CDR2 as YFSETQ. This CDR3 is built from 15 residues. DNA of the CDR3: TGCGCCAGCAGCCTTCAGGGACAGGGGGGAGAAGACTACACCTTC. This gives the protein CASSLQGQGGEDYTF.

This rearrangement joins TRBV6-1 to TRBJ2-3; 7 bases are a match to TRBD2. This CDR3 contains 17 residues. Unmatched junction bases numbered 16, after V lost 5 bases and J lost 5 bases. CDR1 is MNHNS, CDR2 SASEGT, per germline. The chain's CDR3 is CASSYDSRGSEVDTQYF. The CDR3 nucleotides are TGTGCCAGCAGTTACGACTCCCGCGGGAGTGAGGTAGATACGCAGTATTTT.

This clonotype was found many times. CDR3: CASSLREGPYNEQFF. As DNA, the CDR3 is TGTGCCAGCAGTCTACGGGAGGGCCCCTACAATGAGCAGTTCTTC. The chain has TRBV28 and TRBJ2-1, with TRBD2 identical over 8 bases. The CDR3 is 15 residues long. The J segment lost 2 bases and the V segment lost 5 bases, leaving 5 bases of the junction unmatched. Germline loops: CDR1 MDHEN, CDR2 SYDVKM.

The table lists this clonotype with a few counts. The J gene is TRBJ2-3, the V gene TRBV12-5; D is uncertain. Germline CDR1 is LGHNT and CDR2 is FRNRAP. This CDR3 comprises 13 residues. The V and J ends lost 3 bases and 2 bases respectively, with 6 bases between them. CDR3 in DNA: TGTGCTAGTGGTTTAGGAACCACAGATACGCAGTATTTT. As protein: CASGLGTTDTQYF. Full variable domain (outside the CDR3, taken from reference TRBV12-5 and TRBJ2-3): DARVTQTPRHKVTEMGQEVTMRCQPILGHNTVFWYRQTMMQGLELLAYFRNRAPLDDSGMPKDRFSAEMPDATLATLKIQPSEPRDSAVYFCASGLGTTDTQYFGPGTRLTVL.

This clonotype was counted at least ten times. This sequence joins TRBV11-2 and TRBJ2-3; the D gene is possibly TRBD2 (7 bases). The germline V gene encodes CDR1 SGHAT and CDR2 FQNNGV. The CDR3 runs 14 residues. V lost 5 bases and J lost 5, with 14 bases in between. CDR3 DNA: TGTGCCAGCAGCGTCGGGGGGCCTAGAGATACGCAGTATTTT. Amino acids: CASSVGGPRDTQYF.

The chain combines TRBV28 with TRBJ1-1; TRBD1 agrees at 7 bases. V lost 4 bases, J lost 0 bases, and 11 bases stayed unmatched. Germline CDR1 and CDR2: MDHEN and SYDVKM. This CDR3 has 17 residues. CDR3: CASSSRGRGFMNTEAFF. The CDR3 DNA reads TGTGCCAGCAGTTCCAGGGGGAGGGGCTTCATGAACACTGAAGCTTTCTTT. Full variable domain (rest looked up from reference TRBV28 and TRBJ1-1): DVKVTQSSRYLVKRTGEKVFLECVQDMDHENMFWYRQDPGLGLRLIYFSYDVKMKEKGDIPEGYSVSREKKERFSLILESASTNQTSMYLCASSSRGRGFMNTEAFFGQGTRLTVV.

Many counts were recorded for this clonotype. V and J are TRBV18 and TRBJ2-3; D gene ambiguous. The germline V and J ends were trimmed by 3 bases and 4 bases, with 11 bases remaining between them. Germline CDR1 KGHSH, CDR2 LQKENI. The CDR3 covers 14 residues. The DNA of the CDR3 is TGTGCCAGCTCACCTTCTGCAAATGCAGATACGCAGTATTTT. Translated: CASSPSANADTQYF.